Shown below are 30 T cell receptor beta chains from a single sample sequenced in a study of CD8 T cells in ankylosing spondylitis. Study-wide findings and caveats: Apparently characteristic of ankylosing spondylitis blood was a TCR beta motif (about eight highly homologous variants).

No cognate antigen is known for these TCRs. Using its own MiXCR run on the 5' RACE reads, TCRdb lists one record per CDR3 protein. The repertoire consists of around 480,000 distinct CDR3 sequences, with roughly 17% occurring once and the leading ten covering over 1%. Sequenced material: blood, either unsorted or a sorted T cell fraction (not recorded which). The origin of the receptors is a male donor with ankylosing spondylitis.

Written as DNA, the CDR3 is TGTGCCAGCCGCCCCGGGACTAGCGATTTCGAGCAGTACTTC. Its translation is CASRPGTSDFEQYF. This rearrangement joins TRBV28 to TRBJ2-7; 10 bases align to TRBD2. Germline CDR1 is MDHEN and CDR2 is SYDVKM. CDR3 size: 14 residues. V shed 8 bases and J 6 bases; nucleotides not matched to a gene: 10. The full variable domain, completed using reference TRBV28 and TRBJ2-7, is DVKVTQSSRYLVKRTGEKVFLECVQDMDHENMFWYRQDPGLGLRLIYFSYDVKMKEKGDIPEGYSVSREKKERFSLILESASTNQTSMYLCASRPGTSDFEQYFGPGTRLTVT.

This chain joins TRBV7-2 and TRBJ1-3; TRBD1 matches 7 bases. The CDR3 consists of 16 residues. Germline CDR1 SGHTA, CDR2 FQGNSA. After removal of 2 bases from V and 2 bases from J, the junction contained 6 bases not matched to a gene. Here the CDR3 DNA reads TGTGCCAGCAGCTTAATGGGACAGCTAGCTGGAAACACCATATATTTT. Amino acid sequence: CASSLMGQLAGNTIYF.

A remark on this clonotype: Germline and junction disagree at one end, which may indicate a read error. This sequence joins TRBV20-1 and TRBJ1-2; TRBD1 aligns across 8 bases. In germline, CDR1 is DFQATT, CDR2 SNEGSKA (reference sequence). CDR3 size: 13 residues. The CDR3 reads CSASTTGGYGHTF. CDR3 nucleotide sequence: TGCAGTGCTAGTACCACAGGGGGGTATGGCCACACCTTC.

This clonotype was recorded a few times. A read error may account for a junction end that differs from germline. V is TRBV7-2 and J is TRBJ2-7, with 9 bases fitting TRBD1. The germline V gene encodes CDR1 SGHTA and CDR2 FQGNSA. The CDR3 totals 16 residues. This chain's CDR3 is CASSLAGGTGTYEQYF. CDR3 sequence (DNA): TGTGCCAGCAGCCTAGCTGGAGGGACAGGGACCTACGAGCAGTACTTC.

This clonotype was counted many times. The chain is built from TRBV9 and TRBJ2-3; tentatively, D is TRBD1 (5 bases). Trimming took off 0 bases at V and 5 bases at J, with 10 bases between the two ends. The CDR3 has 14 residues. The V gene's germline CDR1 is SGDLS and CDR2 YYNGEE. CDR3 DNA: TGTGCCAGCAGCGTAGAAAGGGGAAGAGATACGCAGTATTTT. This sequence encodes CASSVERGRDTQYF. The full variable domain, completed using reference TRBV9 and TRBJ2-3, is DSGVTQTPKHLITATGQRVTLRCSPRSGDLSVYWYQQSLDQGLQFLIQYYNGEERAKGNILERFSAQQFPDLHSELNLSSLELGDSALYFCASSVERGRDTQYFGPGTRLTVL.

The chain couples TRBV12-3 or TRBV12-4 to TRBJ1-6; 7 nucleotides match TRBD1. Trimming at V came to 5 bases and at J to 6 bases, leaving 7 bases not matched to a gene. The CDR3 covers 15 residues. CDR3 sequence reads: CASSPQGGVNSPLHF. DNA of the CDR3: TGTGCCAGCAGTCCCCAGGGGGGGGTTAATTCACCCCTCCACTTT.

This clonotype was detected a few times. V is TRBV7-8 and J is TRBJ1-1, with D possibly TRBD1 on 6 matching bases. V was trimmed by 8 bases and J by 3 bases, leaving 13 bases between them. CDR3 length: 13 amino acids. In germline, CDR1 is SGHVS, CDR2 FQNEAQ. DNA for the CDR3: TGTGCCAGCTGGAAATCAGGGGACACTGAAGCTTTCTTT. It translates to CASWKSGDTEAFF.

The V and J genes are TRBV20-1 and TRBJ1-1; a possible D gene is TRBD1 (5 bases). The germline V gene encodes CDR1 DFQATT and CDR2 SNEGSKA (reference sequence). Trimming left V 6 bases short and J 3 bases short, with 17 bases between. The CDR3 extends over 14 amino acids. This CDR3 reads CSAEAPWGDTEAFF. CDR3 DNA sequence: TGCAGTGCAGAGGCACCGTGGGGGGACACTGAAGCTTTCTTT.

This clonotype occurred a few times. The rearrangement joins TRBV20-1 to TRBJ1-5, with 8 positions matching TRBD1. Unmatched junction bases numbered 10, after V lost 6 bases and J lost 6 bases. There are 14 residues in the CDR3. Germline V gene sequence: CDR1 DFQATT, CDR2 SNEGSKA (reference sequence). This chain's CDR3 is CSATTTGASQPQHF. The CDR3 DNA sequence: TGCAGTGCCACCACGACAGGGGCTTCTCAGCCCCAGCATTTT.

The V and J genes are TRBV4-1 and TRBJ2-4; D may be TRBD2 (7 bases). The CDR3 has 17 amino acids. CDR1 MGHRA and CDR2 YSYEKL come from the germline V gene. Trimming removed 4 bases at V and 8 bases at J, with 24 bases between. The CDR3 bases are TGCGCCAGCAGCCTCCGGTCGGGGGGCATCCCCAGTGACATTCAGTACTTC. Protein sequence: CASSLRSGGIPSDIQYF.

This clonotype was observed a handful of times. The chain employs TRBV12-3 or TRBV12-4 and TRBJ1-1, with a tentative D call TRBD1 (5 bases). The CDR3 loop spans 14 amino acids. The V end was cut by 5 bases, the J end by 1 base, with 11 bases between. CDR3 residues: CASSPQDKNTEAFF. The CDR3 nucleotides are TGTGCCAGCAGTCCCCAGGACAAGAACACTGAAGCTTTCTTT.

The count of this clonotype is one. J is TRBJ1-1 and V is TRBV19, with 11 positions matching TRBD1. Losses at the gene ends were 7 bases for V and 6 bases for J; bases not matched to a gene: 4. The CDR3 has 13 residues. Germline assignment: CDR1 LNHDA and CDR2 SQIVND (reference sequence). The CDR3 reads CASNGQGAAEAFF. The CDR3 DNA reads as TGTGCCAGTAATGGACAGGGGGCGGCTGAAGCTTTCTTT.

This clonotype was counted a few times. The chain couples TRBV5-1 to TRBJ1-1; D may be TRBD1 (6 bases). The germline CDR1 and CDR2 sequences are SGHRS and YFSETQ. This CDR3 spans 15 amino acids. The V end lost 0 bases, the J end lost 6 bases, and 15 bases lay between the germline ends. For the CDR3, the DNA is TGCGCCAGCAGCTTGGATACTGACAGGAGTGCTGAAGCTTTCTTT. Protein product: CASSLDTDRSAEAFF.

The chain couples TRBV3-1 to TRBJ1-1; D is possibly TRBD1 (6 bases). Germline loops: CDR1 LGHDT, CDR2 YNNKEL (reference sequence). The CDR3 is made up of 15 amino acids. The V end lost 2 bases, the J end lost 5 bases, and 15 bases lay between the germline ends. DNA for the CDR3: TGTGCCAGCAGCCAACTAAAGGGGGTGGGGACTGAAGCTTTCTTT. Protein sequence: CASSQLKGVGTEAFF.

This clonotype was observed a few times. This sequence joins TRBV4-3 and TRBJ1-2; D might be TRBD1 (5 bases). With 4 bases removed from V and 3 bases from J, the gap between germline ends came to 12 bases. The CDR3 is 14 amino acids. Germline assignment: CDR1 LGHNA and CDR2 YSLEER. CDR3 residues: CASSLQVGDYGYTF. Here the CDR3 DNA reads TGCGCCAGCAGCCTACAGGTGGGCGACTATGGCTACACCTTC.

This clonotype has more than one count but fewer than ten. This rearrangement joins TRBV6-5 to TRBJ2-3; 10 positions agree with TRBD2. The CDR3 has 15 residues. The germline CDR1 and CDR2 sequences are MNHEY and SVGAGI. The trim removed 0 bases at V and 10 bases at J, leaving 7 bases unmatched. CDR3 protein: CASSYSTSGRGAQYF. CDR3 DNA: TGTGCCAGCAGTTACTCGACTAGCGGGCGCGGCGCGCAGTATTTT.

This clonotype was seen repeatedly, ten times or more. The J gene is TRBJ2-1, the V gene TRBV10-3; the match to TRBD2 covers 12 bases. The germline V gene encodes CDR1 ENHRY and CDR2 SYGVKD. V lost 5 bases, J lost 8 bases, and 7 bases stayed unmatched. This CDR3 is built from 15 residues. CDR3 nucleotides: TGTGCCATCAGTCAGACTAGCGGGAGTTATGATGAGCAGTTCTTC. Protein: CAISQTSGSYDEQFF.

The rearrangement joins TRBV18 to TRBJ2-1; D might be TRBD1 (6 bases). The CDR3 spans 14 residues. Trimming removed 6 bases from V and 9 bases from J, with 18 bases in between. Germline lookup yields CDR1 KGHSH and CDR2 LQKENI. The CDR3 DNA sequence: TGTGCCAGCTCCTACCAGTGGCAGGGGATTGAGCAGTTCTTC. Translated: CASSYQWQGIEQFF.

This clonotype was detected ten times or more. V usage is TRBV20-1 and J usage is TRBJ2-1; D perhaps matches TRBD2 (6 bases). There are 15 residues in the CDR3. The germline CDR1 and CDR2 sequences are DFQATT and SNEGSKA (reference sequence). The V gene lost 0 bases and the J gene lost 9 bases, with 18 bases spanning the gap. Here the CDR3 reads CSARDAASQGGEQFF. The DNA for the CDR3 is TGCAGTGCTAGAGATGCGGCATCCCAGGGAGGTGAGCAGTTCTTC.

The chain has TRBV7-4 and TRBJ1-5, with D possibly TRBD1 on 5 matching bases. CDR1 and CDR2 from the germline V gene are SGHVT and SQSDAQ. The CDR3 runs 19 residues. Trimming cost V 1 base and J 5 bases, with 24 bases left between them. This chain's CDR3 is CASSLVARECGPGDQPQHF. CDR3 in DNA: TGTGCCAGCAGCTTAGTTGCCAGGGAGTGCGGCCCTGGAGATCAGCCCCAGCATTTT.

V is TRBV3-1 and J is TRBJ2-7, with D hard to call. V shed 3 bases and J shed 9 bases, with 18 bases lying between them. This CDR3 region has 14 residues. Germline V gene data show CDR1 as LGHDT and CDR2 as YNNKEL (reference sequence). The CDR3, as DNA: TGTGCCAGCAGCCAGGGTAACAGTCTTTGGCGGCAGTACTTC. As protein: CASSQGNSLWRQYF.

The gene calls are TRBV7-3 and TRBJ2-2, with 11 positions matching TRBD2. CDR1 is SGHTA, CDR2 FQGTGA, per germline. The V and J ends lost 1 base and 6 bases, in that order; junction bases with no gene match: 4. CDR3 size: 16 residues. Written as DNA, the CDR3 is TGTGCCAGCAGCTTAATGTTAGCGGGAGGGTCCGGGGAGCTGTTTTTT. Amino acid sequence: CASSLMLAGGSGELFF.

Here the CDR3 DNA reads TGTGCCAGCAGGCAAACAGGGTATGGTGAAGCTTTCTTT. Protein product: CASRQTGYGEAFF. The V and J genes are TRBV28 and TRBJ1-1; TRBD1 might be the D (6 bases). The ends were cut back, 6 bases at V and 7 bases at J, with 15 bases in the middle. This CDR3 region has 13 residues. Germline CDR1 MDHEN, CDR2 SYDVKM.

CDR3 sequence reads: CASSSQDRGNNQPQHF. DNA for the CDR3: TGTGCCAGTAGTTCCCAGGACAGGGGAAACAATCAGCCCCAGCATTTT. This rearrangement joins TRBV19 to TRBJ1-5, with 9 bases lining up with TRBD1. Per the germline V gene, CDR1 is LNHDA and CDR2 is SQIVND (reference sequence). CDR3 length: 16 amino acids. V was pared by 5 bases and J by 3 bases, with 8 bases of the junction left unmatched.

The chain is built from TRBV19 and TRBJ1-5; D perhaps matches TRBD1 (6 bases). The germline V and J ends were trimmed by 7 bases and 1 base, with 14 bases remaining between them. This CDR3 comprises 15 residues. CDR1 and CDR2 from the germline V gene are LNHDA and SQIVND (reference sequence). CDR3 amino acids: CASTGVSTSNQPQHF. CDR3 DNA sequence: TGTGCCAGTACAGGGGTCTCCACCAGCAATCAGCCCCAGCATTTT.

A few counts support this clonotype. An end of the junction does not agree with germline; a read error may underlie this. V is TRBV7-9 and J is TRBJ2-1, with a weak D call TRBD1 (5 bases). In germline, CDR1 is SEHNR, CDR2 FQNEAQ (reference sequence). CDR3 size: 16 residues. CDR3 residues: CASSLPRRVSHNEQFF. The CDR3 bases are TGTGCCAGCAGCTTACCTCGCAGGGTCTCCCACAATGAGCAGTTCTTC.

The chain carries TRBV5-1 and TRBJ1-6; D is ambiguous. The V gene's germline CDR1 is SGHRS and CDR2 YFSETQ. Trimming left V 2 bases short and J 5 bases short, with 14 bases between. The CDR3 consists of 16 residues. This CDR3 is CASSFQPQGNNSPLHF. CDR3 DNA sequence: TGCGCCAGCAGCTTTCAACCACAAGGGAATAATTCACCCCTCCACTTT.

The V gene is TRBV4-3, the J gene TRBJ2-1; 11 positions agree with TRBD2. Per germline, CDR1 LGHNA and CDR2 YSLEER. The CDR3 sequence is 16 residues long. V shed 3 bases and J 9 bases; nucleotides not matched to a gene: 10. The CDR3 spells CASSQRGTSGRGEQFF. CDR3 DNA: TGCGCCAGCAGCCAGAGGGGAACTAGCGGGAGAGGTGAGCAGTTCTTC.

This clonotype was counted a few times. The V call is TRBV5-1, the J call TRBJ1-1, with TRBD1 as a possible D gene (5 bases). Trimming cost V 0 bases and J 1 base, with 13 bases left between them. This CDR3 comprises 16 residues. Germline assignment: CDR1 SGHRS and CDR2 YFSETQ. CDR3 in amino acids: CASSLERGGQNTEAFF. DNA of the CDR3: TGCGCCAGCAGCTTGGAAAGGGGAGGCCAGAACACTGAAGCTTTCTTT.

This clonotype was detected only a few times. The chain recombines TRBV12-3 or TRBV12-4 with TRBJ2-5; TRBD2 matches 8 bases. This CDR3 has 14 residues. V lost 6 bases to trimming and J lost 3 bases; unmatched junction nucleotides: 6. The CDR3 spells CASSFTSGEETQYF. DNA for the CDR3: TGTGCCAGCAGCTTTACTAGCGGAGAAGAGACCCAGTACTTC.